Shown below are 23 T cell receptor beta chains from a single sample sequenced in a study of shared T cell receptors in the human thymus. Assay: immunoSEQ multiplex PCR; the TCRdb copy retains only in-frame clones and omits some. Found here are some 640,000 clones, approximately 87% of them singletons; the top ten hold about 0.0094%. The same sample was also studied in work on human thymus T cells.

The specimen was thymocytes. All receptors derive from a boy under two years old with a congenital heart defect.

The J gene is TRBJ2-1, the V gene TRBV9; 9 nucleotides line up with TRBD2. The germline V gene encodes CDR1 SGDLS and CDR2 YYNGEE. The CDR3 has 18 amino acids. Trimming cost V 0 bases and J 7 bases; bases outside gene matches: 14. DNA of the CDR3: TGTGCCAGCAGCGTAGATGAAAAGCGGGAGGCGCCATCTAATGAGCAGTTCTTC. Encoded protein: CASSVDEKREAPSNEQFF.

The CDR3 spells CASGLVGEGIGTEAFF. CDR3 DNA sequence: TGTGCTAGTGGTTTGGTAGGGGAGGGAATCGGCACTGAAGCTTTCTTT. The rearrangement uses TRBV12-5 and TRBJ1-1, with a possible D match to TRBD1 (5 bases). Between the trimmed V and J ends, which lost 0 bases and 4 bases, there was a span of 15 bases. Germline CDR1 reads LGHNT; CDR2 reads FRNRAP. CDR3 length: 16 residues.

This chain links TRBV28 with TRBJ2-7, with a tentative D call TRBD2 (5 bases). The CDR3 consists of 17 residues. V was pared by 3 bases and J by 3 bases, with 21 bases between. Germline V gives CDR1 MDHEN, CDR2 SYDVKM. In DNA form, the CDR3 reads TGTGCCAGCAGTTTTTCTCGAAACCCCGGGAAATTCTACGAGCAGTACTTC. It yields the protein CASSFSRNPGKFYEQYF.

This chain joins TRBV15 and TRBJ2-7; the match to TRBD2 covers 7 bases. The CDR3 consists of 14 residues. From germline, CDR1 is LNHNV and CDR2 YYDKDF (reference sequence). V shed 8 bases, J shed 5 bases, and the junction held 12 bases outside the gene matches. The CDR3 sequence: CATHSGGVGDEQYF. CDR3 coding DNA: TGTGCCACCCATAGTGGGGGGGTAGGGGACGAGCAGTACTTC.

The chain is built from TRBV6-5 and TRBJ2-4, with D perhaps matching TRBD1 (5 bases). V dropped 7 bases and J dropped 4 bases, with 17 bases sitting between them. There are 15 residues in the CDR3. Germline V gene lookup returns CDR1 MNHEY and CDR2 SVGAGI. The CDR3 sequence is CASTSLRAGKNIQYF. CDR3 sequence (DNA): TGTGCCAGCACCTCACTTAGAGCAGGGAAAAACATTCAGTACTTC.

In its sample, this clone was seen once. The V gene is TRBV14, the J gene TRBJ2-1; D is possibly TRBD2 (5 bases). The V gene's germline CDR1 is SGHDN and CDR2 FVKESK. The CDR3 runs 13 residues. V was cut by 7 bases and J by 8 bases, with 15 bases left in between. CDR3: CASTHSRVDEQFF. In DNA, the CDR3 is TGTGCCAGCACGCATTCGAGGGTAGATGAGCAGTTCTTC. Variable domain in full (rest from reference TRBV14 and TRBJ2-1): EAGVTQFPSHSVIEKGQTVTLRCDPISGHDNLYWYRRVMGKEIKFLLHFVKESKQDESGMPNNRFLAERTGGTYSTLKVQPAELEDSGVYFCASTHSRVDEQFFGPGTRLTVL.

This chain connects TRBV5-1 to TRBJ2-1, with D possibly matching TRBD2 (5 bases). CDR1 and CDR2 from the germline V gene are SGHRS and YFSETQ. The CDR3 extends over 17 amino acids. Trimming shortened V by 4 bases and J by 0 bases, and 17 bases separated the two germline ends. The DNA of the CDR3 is TGCGCCAGCAGCGGACTGATTGGCCCCAGCTCCTACAATGAGCAGTTCTTC. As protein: CASSGLIGPSSYNEQFF.

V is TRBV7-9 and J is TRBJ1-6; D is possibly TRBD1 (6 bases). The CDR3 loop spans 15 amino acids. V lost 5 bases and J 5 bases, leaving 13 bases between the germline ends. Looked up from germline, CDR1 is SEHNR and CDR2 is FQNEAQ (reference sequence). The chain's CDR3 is CASSITGSNNSPLHF. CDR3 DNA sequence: TGTGCCAGCAGCATAACAGGGAGTAATAATTCACCCCTCCACTTT.

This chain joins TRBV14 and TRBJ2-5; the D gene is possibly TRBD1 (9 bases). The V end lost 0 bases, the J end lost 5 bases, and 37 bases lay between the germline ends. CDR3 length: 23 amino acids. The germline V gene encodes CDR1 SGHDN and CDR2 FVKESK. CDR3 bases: TGTGCCAGCAGCCAAGATTCGCCAGGGACAGGGCTTGGGACTAGAGGTTCGGGGGAGACCCAGTACTTC. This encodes CASSQDSPGTGLGTRGSGETQYF.

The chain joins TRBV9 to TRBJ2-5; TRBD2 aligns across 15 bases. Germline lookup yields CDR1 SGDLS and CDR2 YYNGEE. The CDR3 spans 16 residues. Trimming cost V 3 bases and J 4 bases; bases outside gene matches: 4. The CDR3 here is CASSEGTSGRRETQYF. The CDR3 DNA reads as TGTGCCAGCAGCGAGGGGACTAGCGGGAGGAGAGAGACCCAGTACTTC.

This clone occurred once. The CDR3 coding sequence is TGTGCCAGCAGCCCCACTAGATACAATGAGCAGTTCTTC. This translates into CASSPTRYNEQFF. The genes are TRBV7-9 and TRBJ2-1; D is possibly TRBD2 (5 bases). The CDR3 has 13 amino acids. Looked up from germline, CDR1 is SEHNR and CDR2 is FQNEAQ (reference sequence). V dropped 5 bases and J dropped 4 bases, with 9 bases sitting between them.

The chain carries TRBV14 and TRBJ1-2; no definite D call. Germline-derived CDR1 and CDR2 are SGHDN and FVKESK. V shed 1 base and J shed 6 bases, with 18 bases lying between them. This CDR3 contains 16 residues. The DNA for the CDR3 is TGTGCCAGCAGCCAAGCCCCCCTCCGGGAAAAAAATGGCTACACCTTC. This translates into CASSQAPLREKNGYTF.

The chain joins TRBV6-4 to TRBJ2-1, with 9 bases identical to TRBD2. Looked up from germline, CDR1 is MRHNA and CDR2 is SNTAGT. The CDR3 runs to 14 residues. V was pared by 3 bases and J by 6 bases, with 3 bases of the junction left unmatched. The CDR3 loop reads CASSERGGLNEQFF. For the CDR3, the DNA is TGTGCCAGCAGTGAGCGGGGGGGCCTCAATGAGCAGTTCTTC.

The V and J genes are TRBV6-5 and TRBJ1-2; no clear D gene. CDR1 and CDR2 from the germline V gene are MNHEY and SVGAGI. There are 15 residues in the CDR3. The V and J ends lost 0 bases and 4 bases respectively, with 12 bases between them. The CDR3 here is CASSYSGRQAYGYTF. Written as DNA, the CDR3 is TGTGCCAGCAGTTACTCTGGTCGCCAGGCCTATGGCTACACCTTC.

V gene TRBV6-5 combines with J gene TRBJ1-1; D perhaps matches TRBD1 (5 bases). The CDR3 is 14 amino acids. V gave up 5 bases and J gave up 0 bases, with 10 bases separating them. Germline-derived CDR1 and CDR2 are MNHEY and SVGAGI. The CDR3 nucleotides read TGTGCCAGCAGTCCTGGACATCTGAACACTGAAGCTTTCTTT. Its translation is CASSPGHLNTEAFF.

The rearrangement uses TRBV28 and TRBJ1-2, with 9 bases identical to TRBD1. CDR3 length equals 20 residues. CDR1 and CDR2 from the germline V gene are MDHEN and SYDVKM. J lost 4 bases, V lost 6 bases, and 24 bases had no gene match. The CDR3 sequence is CASRENPGTGIYTPPYGYTF. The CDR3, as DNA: TGTGCCAGCAGAGAAAACCCCGGGACAGGGATATACACACCCCCCTATGGCTACACCTTC.

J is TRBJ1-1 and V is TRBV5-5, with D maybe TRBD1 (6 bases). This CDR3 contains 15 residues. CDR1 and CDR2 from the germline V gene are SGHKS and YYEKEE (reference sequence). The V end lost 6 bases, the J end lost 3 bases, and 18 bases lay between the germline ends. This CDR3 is CASTLLGGGYTEAFF. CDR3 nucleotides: TGTGCCAGCACACTATTAGGGGGGGGTTACACTGAAGCTTTCTTT.

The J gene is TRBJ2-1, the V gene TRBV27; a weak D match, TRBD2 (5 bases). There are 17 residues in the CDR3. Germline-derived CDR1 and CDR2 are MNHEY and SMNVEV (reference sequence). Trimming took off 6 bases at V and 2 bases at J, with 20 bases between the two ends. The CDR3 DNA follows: TGTGCCAGCAGACGAAAAATCGCGGCGGGCACCTACAATGAGCAGTTCTTC. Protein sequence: CASRRKIAAGTYNEQFF.

The CDR3 DNA sequence: TGCGCCAGCACACAAGGAGGTAGTCGCTATCAGTCACCCCTCCACTTT. Translated: CASTQGGSRYQSPLHF. The rearrangement joins TRBV5-1 to TRBJ1-6; D is uncertain. Germline V gene sequence: CDR1 SGHRS, CDR2 YFSETQ. Trimming cost V 6 bases and J 10 bases, with 23 bases left between them. This CDR3 is built from 16 residues.

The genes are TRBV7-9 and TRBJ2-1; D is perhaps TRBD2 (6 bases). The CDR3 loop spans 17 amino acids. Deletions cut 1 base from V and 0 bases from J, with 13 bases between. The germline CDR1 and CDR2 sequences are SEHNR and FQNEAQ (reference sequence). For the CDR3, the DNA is TGTGCCAGCAGCTTAGTCCGGGGGAGTAGCTCCTACAATGAGCAGTTCTTC. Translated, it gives CASSLVRGSSSYNEQFF.

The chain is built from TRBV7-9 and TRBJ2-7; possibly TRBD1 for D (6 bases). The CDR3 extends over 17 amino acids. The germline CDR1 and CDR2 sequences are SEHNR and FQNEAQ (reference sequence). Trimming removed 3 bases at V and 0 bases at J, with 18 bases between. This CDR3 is CASSFPSLKTGSYEQYF. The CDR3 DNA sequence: TGTGCCAGCAGCTTTCCATCCTTAAAGACAGGCTCCTACGAGCAGTACTTC.

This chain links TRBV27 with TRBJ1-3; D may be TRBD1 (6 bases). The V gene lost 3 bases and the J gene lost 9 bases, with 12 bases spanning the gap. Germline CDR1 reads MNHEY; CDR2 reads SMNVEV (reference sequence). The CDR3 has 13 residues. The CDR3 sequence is CASSLQGKGTIYF. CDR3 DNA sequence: TGTGCCAGCAGTTTGCAGGGGAAGGGCACCATATATTTT.

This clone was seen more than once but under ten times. The CDR3 loop is CASSPGQGESFAKGELFF. The DNA of the CDR3 is TGTGCCAGCAGCCCGGGACAGGGGGAATCGTTCGCGAAGGGGGAGCTGTTTTTT. The chain employs TRBV28 and TRBJ2-2; 11 nucleotides agree with TRBD1. The germline CDR1 and CDR2 sequences are MDHEN and SYDVKM. The V gene end was trimmed by 6 bases and the J gene end by 8 bases; junction bases not matched to a gene: 17. The CDR3 is 18 amino acids.